This T cell receptor (beta chain) stems from a study of graft-versus-host responses after intestinal transplantation. Findings and limits, study-wide: Researchers found GvH clones in recipient marrow, and some showed up first in ileum or blood. Declining HvG levels early post-transplant were linked to peak circulating GvH clone levels.

With respect to this clone: Its antigen is still unknown.

The assay was immunoSEQ multiplex PCR, and TCRdb's table has in-frame clones only and misses some. Among over 65,000 clones, about 90% were seen once, and the ten largest hold around 0.69%. The CDR3 runs 14 residues. Germline loops: CDR1 MDHEN, CDR2 SYDVKM. Trimming pared 1 base from V and 8 bases from J, leaving 14 bases between. The receptor comes from a human patient who received an intestinal transplant, so some T cells may come from the graft donor. The gene calls are TRBV28 and TRBJ1-1, with TRBD1 as a possible D gene (6 bases). The starting material was PBMCs, obtained 98 days after intestinal transplantation. The CDR3: CASSLFSGGEEAFF. CDR3 coding DNA: TGTGCCAGCAGTTTATTTTCGGGGGGCGAGGAAGCTTTCTTT.